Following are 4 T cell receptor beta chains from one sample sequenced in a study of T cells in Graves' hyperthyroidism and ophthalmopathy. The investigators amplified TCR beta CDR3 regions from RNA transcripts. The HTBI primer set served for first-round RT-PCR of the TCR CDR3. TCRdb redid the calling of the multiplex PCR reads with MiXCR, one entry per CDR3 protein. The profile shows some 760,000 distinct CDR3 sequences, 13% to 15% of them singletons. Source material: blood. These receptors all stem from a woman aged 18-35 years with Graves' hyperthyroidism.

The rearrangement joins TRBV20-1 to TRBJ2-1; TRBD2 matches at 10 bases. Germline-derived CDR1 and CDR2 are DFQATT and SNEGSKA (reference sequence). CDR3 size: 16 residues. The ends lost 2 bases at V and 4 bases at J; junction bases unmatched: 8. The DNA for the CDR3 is TGCAGTGCTAGACAAAGACTAGCGGGCCTATACAATGAGCAGTTCTTC. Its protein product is CSARQRLAGLYNEQFF.

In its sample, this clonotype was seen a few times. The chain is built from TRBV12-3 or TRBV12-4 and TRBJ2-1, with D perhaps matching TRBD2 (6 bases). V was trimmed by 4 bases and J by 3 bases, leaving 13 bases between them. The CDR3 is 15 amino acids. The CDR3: CASSSGLTNYNEQFF. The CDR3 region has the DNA TGTGCCAGCAGTTCGGGACTTACGAACTACAATGAGCAGTTCTTC.

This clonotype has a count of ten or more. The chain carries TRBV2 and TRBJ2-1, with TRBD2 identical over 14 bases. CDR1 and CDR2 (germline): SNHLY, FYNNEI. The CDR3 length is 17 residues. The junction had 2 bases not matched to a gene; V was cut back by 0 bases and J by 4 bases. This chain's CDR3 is CASSEAGLAGGYNEQFF. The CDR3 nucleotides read TGTGCCAGCAGTGAAGCAGGACTAGCGGGGGGATACAATGAGCAGTTCTTC.

The CDR3 nucleotides are TGTGCCAGCAGTGAAGAATGGGCTCCCTACGAGCAGTACTTC. This sequence encodes CASSEEWAPYEQYF. This chain uses TRBV6-1 with TRBJ2-7; D call uncertain. V gave up 1 base and J gave up 2 bases, with 9 bases separating them. Germline V gene sequence: CDR1 MNHNS, CDR2 SASEGT. This CDR3 is built from 14 residues.